This TCR beta chain was profiled in a study of blood T cell repertoires in COVID-19. The V and J ends lost 6 bases and 4 bases respectively, with 19 bases between them. This CDR3 has 16 residues. The germline V gene has CDR1 SNHLY and CDR2 FYNNEI. Original methodology: Amplifying reference gene primers gave estimates of nucleated cell counts. The repertoire was sequenced with immunoSEQ multiplex PCR; TCRdb's copy has only in-frame clones and lacks some. V and J calls and clone size come straight from that table; D and trimming were deduced from the DNA. The data show about 310,000 clones, with roughly 91% seen just once and 1% held by the top ten.

The V gene is TRBV2, the J gene TRBJ2-1, with TRBD2 as a possible D gene (6 bases). Material for sequencing was peripheral blood. This receptor was taken from a man aged 45-65 years with active or convalescent COVID-19. The CDR3 loop is CASSPKGLLTYNEQFF. The CDR3 region has the DNA TGTGCCAGCAGCCCTAAAGGACTATTGACGTACAATGAGCAGTTCTTC.